These 17 T cell receptor beta chains were all obtained from the same sample, sequenced in a study of T cells expressing NK-cell markers. TCRdb reprocessed the 5' RACE reads; each CDR3 protein has one entry and no DNA is given. This sample's clone table lists 150,000 to 200,000 distinct CDR3 sequences. The sequencing input was blood T cells: a sorted CD56 or NKG2C T cell subset, CD4+ or CD8+ T cells, or bulk PBMC T cells (not recorded which). Receptors were obtained from a man aged 18 to 69 in good health.

The chain uses TRBV5-1 and TRBJ2-7; no DNA is available, so the TRBD2 call from TCRdb remains unchecked. Germline CDR1 SGHRS, CDR2 YFSETQ. The CDR3 has 18 amino acids. CDR3 in amino acids: CASSLAISGGLSSYEQYF. Using reference TRBV5-1 and TRBJ2-7 for the parts outside the CDR3, the full variable domain is KAGVTQTPRYLIKTRGQQVTLSCSPISGHRSVSWYQQTPGQGLQFLFEYFSETQRNKGNFPGRFSGRQFSNSRSEMNVSTLELGDSALYLCASSLAISGGLSSYEQYFGPGTRLTVT.

The chain joins TRBV12-3 or TRBV12-4 to TRBJ1-3; the TCRdb call, TRBD1, lacks DNA for checking. This CDR3 has 16 residues. CDR3 sequence: CASSLGTFGSGNTIYF.

The chain carries TRBV27 and TRBJ2-1; TCRdb's D call of TRBD2 is untestable without DNA. This CDR3 has 16 amino acids. Germline lookup yields CDR1 MNHEY and CDR2 SMNVEV (reference sequence). CDR3 residues: CASSLLASGGVNEQFF.

The V and J genes are TRBV4-1 and TRBJ2-2. From germline, CDR1 is MGHRA and CDR2 YSYEKL. The length of the CDR3 is 12 residues. CDR3 region: CASSQSGGELFF.

This chain connects TRBV5-1 to TRBJ2-7; the TRBD1 assignment by TCRdb is unverifiable without DNA. The CDR3 loop spans 14 amino acids. Germline loops: CDR1 SGHRS, CDR2 YFSETQ. The CDR3 region is CASSSTPGPYEQYF.

V gene TRBV15 combines with J gene TRBJ1-1; TCRdb's D call, TRBD1, is unchecked because there is no DNA. The CDR3 has 16 amino acids. The germline V gene has CDR1 LNHNV and CDR2 YYDKDF (reference sequence). CDR3 residues: CATSRETGTVNTEAFF.

This chain joins TRBV4-1 and TRBJ2-3; no DNA is available, so the TRBD2 call from TCRdb remains unchecked. CDR1 is MGHRA and CDR2 is YSYEKL in the germline V gene. The CDR3 has 16 residues. CDR3 loop: CASSQDTEDSSDTQYF.

V gene TRBV7-8 combines with J gene TRBJ2-7; TCRdb names TRBD2, which stays unverified in the absence of DNA. There are 15 residues in the CDR3. The V gene's germline CDR1 is SGHVS and CDR2 FQNEAQ. This chain's CDR3 is CASSSGLPPIYEQYF.

The CDR3 loop is CASSWDRKSYEQYF. This chain uses TRBV5-6 with TRBJ2-7. The CDR3 runs 14 residues. Per the germline V gene, CDR1 is SGHDT and CDR2 is YYEEEE.

The rearrangement uses TRBV9 and TRBJ1-2. Germline V gives CDR1 SGDLS, CDR2 YYNGEE. This CDR3 has 14 residues. This chain's CDR3 is CASSVGSNNYGYTF.

CDR3 sequence reads: CSVMGGAEAFF. V usage is TRBV29-1 and J usage is TRBJ1-1; TCRdb's assignment of TRBD1 cannot be checked, as there is no DNA. Germline V gene sequence: CDR1 SQVTM, CDR2 ANQGSEA. This CDR3 spans 11 amino acids.

The V gene is TRBV7-9, the J gene TRBJ2-7; without DNA, the TCRdb call of TRBD2 cannot be checked. Looked up from germline, CDR1 is SEHNR and CDR2 is FQNEAQ (reference sequence). This CDR3 is 15 amino acids long. The CDR3 protein is CASSSRTLNDYEQYF.

The rearrangement joins TRBV4-2 to TRBJ2-1; the D gene TCRdb calls, TRBD2, cannot be checked with no DNA. Germline V gives CDR1 LGHNA, CDR2 YNFKEQ. The CDR3 is 17 amino acids. The CDR3 protein is CASSQDGEISTRDEQFF.

This CDR3 is CAISESTEDYYNEQFF. The chain couples TRBV10-3 to TRBJ2-1. Germline V lookup: CDR1 ENHRY, CDR2 SYGVKD. This CDR3 has 16 amino acids.

The V call is TRBV28, the J call TRBJ2-1. CDR1 and CDR2 from the germline V gene are MDHEN and SYDVKM. The CDR3 consists of 13 residues. CDR3 loop: CASRGASYNEQFF.

The V call is TRBV2, the J call TRBJ2-3; TCRdb gives TRBD2 as the D gene, but with no DNA this cannot be confirmed. CDR3 length: 16 residues. Germline V gives CDR1 SNHLY, CDR2 FYNNEI. This chain's CDR3 is CASSDSAGGVLDTQYF.

The chain combines TRBV7-9 with TRBJ2-1; TCRdb selects TRBD1, and the lack of DNA leaves this call unchecked. This CDR3 contains 15 residues. Germline CDR1 SEHNR, CDR2 FQNEAQ (reference sequence). The chain's CDR3 is CASRHTRTGGHEQFF. The full variable domain, rest sourced from reference TRBV7-9 and TRBJ2-1, is DTGVSQNPRHKITKRGQNVTFRCDPISEHNRLYWYRQTLGQGPEFLTYFQNEAQLEKSRLLSDRFSAERPKGSFSTLEIQRTEQGDSAMYLCASRHTRTGGHEQFFGPGTRLTVL.